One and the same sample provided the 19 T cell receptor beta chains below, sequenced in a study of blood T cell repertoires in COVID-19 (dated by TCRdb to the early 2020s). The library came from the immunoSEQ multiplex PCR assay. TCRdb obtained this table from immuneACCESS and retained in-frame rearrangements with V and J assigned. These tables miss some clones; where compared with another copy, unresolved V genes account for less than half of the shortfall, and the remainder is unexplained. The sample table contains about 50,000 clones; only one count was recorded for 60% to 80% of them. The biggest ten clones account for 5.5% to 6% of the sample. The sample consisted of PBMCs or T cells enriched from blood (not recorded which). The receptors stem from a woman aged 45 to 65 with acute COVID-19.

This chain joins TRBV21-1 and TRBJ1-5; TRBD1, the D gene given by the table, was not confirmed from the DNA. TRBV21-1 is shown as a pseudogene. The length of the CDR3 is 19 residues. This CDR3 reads CASSIQGSGWRYSNQPQHF. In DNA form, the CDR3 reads TGTGCCAGCAGCATACAGGGAAGCGGTTGGCGGTATAGCAATCAGCCCCAGCATTTT.

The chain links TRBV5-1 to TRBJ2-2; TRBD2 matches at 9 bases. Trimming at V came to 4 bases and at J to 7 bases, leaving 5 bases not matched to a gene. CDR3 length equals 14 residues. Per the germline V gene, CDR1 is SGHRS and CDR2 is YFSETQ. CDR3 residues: CASSGGLAVGELFF. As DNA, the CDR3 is TGCGCCAGCAGCGGGGGACTAGCAGTCGGGGAGCTGTTTTTT.

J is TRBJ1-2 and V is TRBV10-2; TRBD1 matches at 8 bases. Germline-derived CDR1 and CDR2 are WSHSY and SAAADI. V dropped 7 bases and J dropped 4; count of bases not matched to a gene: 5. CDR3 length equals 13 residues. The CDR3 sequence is CASTSGGGYGYTF. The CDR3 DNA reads TGCGCCAGCACCTCAGGGGGCGGCTATGGCTACACCTTC.

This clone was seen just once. Here the CDR3 DNA reads TGTGCCAGCACCTCGGGAGGGGTGAACACTGAAGCTTTCTTT. Amino acid sequence: CASTSGGVNTEAFF. V gene TRBV6-5 combines with J gene TRBJ1-1; D might be TRBD1 (5 bases). CDR1 MNHEY and CDR2 SVGAGI come from the germline V gene. CDR3 size: 14 residues. V lost 7 bases, J lost 0 bases, and 12 bases lay in between.

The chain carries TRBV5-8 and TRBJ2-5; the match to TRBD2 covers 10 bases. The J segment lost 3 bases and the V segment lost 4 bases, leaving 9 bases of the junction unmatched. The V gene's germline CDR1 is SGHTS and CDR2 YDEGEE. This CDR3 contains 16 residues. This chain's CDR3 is CASSPWASGGEETQYF. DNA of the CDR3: TGTGCCAGCAGCCCCTGGGCTAGCGGGGGTGAAGAGACCCAGTACTTC.

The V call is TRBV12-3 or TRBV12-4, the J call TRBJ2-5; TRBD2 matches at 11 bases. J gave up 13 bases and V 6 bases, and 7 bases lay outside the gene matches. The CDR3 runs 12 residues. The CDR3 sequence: CASRLAGALPYF. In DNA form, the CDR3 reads TGTGCCAGCAGACTAGCGGGGGCCCTCCCGTACTTC.

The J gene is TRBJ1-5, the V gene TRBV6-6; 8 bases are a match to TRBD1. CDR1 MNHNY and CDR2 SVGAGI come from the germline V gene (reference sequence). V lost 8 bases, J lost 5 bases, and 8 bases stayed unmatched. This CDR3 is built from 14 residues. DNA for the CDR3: TGTGCCAGCCACCCCACAGGGGGATATCAGCCCCAGCATTTT. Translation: CASHPTGGYQPQHF.

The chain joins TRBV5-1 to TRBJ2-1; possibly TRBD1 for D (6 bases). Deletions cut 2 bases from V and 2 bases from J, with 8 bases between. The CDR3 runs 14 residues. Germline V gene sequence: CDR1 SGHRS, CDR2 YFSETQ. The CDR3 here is CASSLGTPYNEQFF. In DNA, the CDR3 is TGCGCCAGCAGCTTAGGGACACCCTACAATGAGCAGTTCTTC.

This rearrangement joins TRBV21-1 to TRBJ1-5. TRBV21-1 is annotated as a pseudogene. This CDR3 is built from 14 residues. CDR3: CASSQGRGDQPQHF. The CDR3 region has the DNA TGTGCCAGCAGCCAAGGTCGGGGGGATCAGCCCCAGCATTTT.

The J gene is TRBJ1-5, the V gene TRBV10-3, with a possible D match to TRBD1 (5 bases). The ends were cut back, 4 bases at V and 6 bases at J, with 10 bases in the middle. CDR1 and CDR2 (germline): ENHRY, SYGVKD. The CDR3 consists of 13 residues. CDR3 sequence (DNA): TGTGCCATCAGTGGGGGGGTCTCTCAGCCCCAGCATTTT. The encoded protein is CAISGGVSQPQHF.

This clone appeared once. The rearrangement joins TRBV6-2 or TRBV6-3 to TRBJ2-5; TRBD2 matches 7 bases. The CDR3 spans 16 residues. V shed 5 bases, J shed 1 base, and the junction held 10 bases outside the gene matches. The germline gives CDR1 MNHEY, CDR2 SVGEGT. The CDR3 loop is CASSPRALAGQETQYF. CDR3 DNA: TGTGCCAGCAGTCCCCGGGCCTTAGCGGGCCAAGAGACCCAGTACTTC.

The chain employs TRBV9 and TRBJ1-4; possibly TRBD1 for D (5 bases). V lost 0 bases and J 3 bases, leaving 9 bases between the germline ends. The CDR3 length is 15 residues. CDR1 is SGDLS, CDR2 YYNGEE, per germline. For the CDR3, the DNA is TGTGCCAGCAGCGTAGGAGCAGGGTCTAATGAAAAACTGTTTTTT. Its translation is CASSVGAGSNEKLFF. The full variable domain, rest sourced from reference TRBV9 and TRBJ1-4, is DSGVTQTPKHLITATGQRVTLRCSPRSGDLSVYWYQQSLDQGLQFLIQYYNGEERAKGNILERFSAQQFPDLHSELNLSSLELGDSALYFCASSVGAGSNEKLFFGSGTQLSVL.

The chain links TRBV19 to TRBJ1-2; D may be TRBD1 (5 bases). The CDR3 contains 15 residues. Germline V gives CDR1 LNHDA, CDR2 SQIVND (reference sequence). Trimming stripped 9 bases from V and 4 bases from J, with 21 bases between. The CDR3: CASREGAGRSYGYTF. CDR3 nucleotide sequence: TGTGCCAGCCGAGAAGGCGCAGGGAGGAGCTATGGCTACACCTTC.

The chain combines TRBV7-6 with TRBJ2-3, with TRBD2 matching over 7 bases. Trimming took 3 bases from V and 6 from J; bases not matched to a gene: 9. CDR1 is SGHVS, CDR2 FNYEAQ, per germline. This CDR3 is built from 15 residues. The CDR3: CASSFQRGLMDTQYF. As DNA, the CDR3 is TGTGCCAGCAGCTTCCAGCGGGGCCTCATGGATACGCAGTATTTT.

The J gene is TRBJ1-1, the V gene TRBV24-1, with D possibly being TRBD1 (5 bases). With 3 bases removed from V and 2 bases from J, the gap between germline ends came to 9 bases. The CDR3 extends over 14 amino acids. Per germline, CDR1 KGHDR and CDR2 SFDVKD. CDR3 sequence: CATSDTGTNTEAFF. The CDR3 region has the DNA TGTGCCACCAGTGATACGGGGACTAACACTGAAGCTTTCTTT.

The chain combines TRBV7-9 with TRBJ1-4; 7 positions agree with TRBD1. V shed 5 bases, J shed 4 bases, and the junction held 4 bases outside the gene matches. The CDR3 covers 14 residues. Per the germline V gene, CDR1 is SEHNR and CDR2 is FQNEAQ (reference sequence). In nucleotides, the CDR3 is TGTGCCAGCAGCCAGGGACAGTTTAATGAAAAACTGTTTTTT. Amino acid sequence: CASSQGQFNEKLFF. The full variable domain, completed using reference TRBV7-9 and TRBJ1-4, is DTGVSQNPRHKITKRGQNVTFRCDPISEHNRLYWYRQTLGQGPEFLTYFQNEAQLEKSRLLSDRFSAERPKGSFSTLEIQRTEQGDSAMYLCASSQGQFNEKLFFGSGTQLSVL.

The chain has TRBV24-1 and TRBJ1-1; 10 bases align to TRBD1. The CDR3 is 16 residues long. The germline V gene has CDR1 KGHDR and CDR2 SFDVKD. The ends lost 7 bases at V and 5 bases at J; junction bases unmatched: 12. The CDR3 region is CATSDDRGPGGTEAFF. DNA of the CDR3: TGTGCCACCAGCGATGACAGGGGGCCCGGGGGGACTGAAGCTTTCTTT.

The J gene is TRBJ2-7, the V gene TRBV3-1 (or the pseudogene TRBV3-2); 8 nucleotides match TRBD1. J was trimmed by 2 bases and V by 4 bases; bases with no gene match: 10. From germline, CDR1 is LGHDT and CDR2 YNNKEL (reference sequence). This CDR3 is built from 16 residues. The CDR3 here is CASSRTDRVVTYEQYF. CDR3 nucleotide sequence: TGTGCCAGCAGCCGAACGGACAGGGTAGTTACCTACGAGCAGTACTTC.

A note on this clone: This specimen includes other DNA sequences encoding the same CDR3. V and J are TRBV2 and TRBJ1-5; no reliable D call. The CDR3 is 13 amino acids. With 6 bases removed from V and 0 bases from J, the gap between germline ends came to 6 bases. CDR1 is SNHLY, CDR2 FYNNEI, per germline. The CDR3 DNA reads TGTGCCAGCAGGAGGGATAGCAATCAGCCCCAGCATTTT. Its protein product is CASRRDSNQPQHF. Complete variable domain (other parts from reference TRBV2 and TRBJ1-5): EPEVTQTPSHQVTQMGQEVILRCVPISNHLYFYWYRQILGQKVEFLVSFYNNEISEKSEIFDDQFSVERPDGSNFTLKIRSTKLEDSAMYFCASRRDSNQPQHFGDGTRLSIL.